This T cell receptor beta chain was retrieved from a study of blood T cell repertoires in COVID-19. This CDR3 is 14 amino acids long. Germline V gene sequence: CDR1 MNHEY, CDR2 SMNVEV (reference sequence). The V and J ends lost 6 bases and 6 bases respectively, with 18 bases between them. Libraries were prepared by immunoSEQ multiplex PCR; TCRdb keeps only in-frame clonotypes and omits some of them. Of about 270,000 clones in the sample, roughly 84% were seen once. The chain links TRBV27 to TRBJ2-7; D might be TRBD1 (6 bases). Sample: peripheral blood. The clonotype originates from a human donor in a cohort sampled during active COVID-19. CDR3 DNA: TGTGCCAGCAGATCCACAGGGATCCCACGCGAGCAGTACTTC. Translating gives CASRSTGIPREQYF.